This T cell receptor (beta chain) was obtained from a study of cytomegalovirus exposure and HLA in healthy donors. The wider study: Earlier work reported approximately 110 million unique TCR beta sequences from 150 million to 200 million T cells.

The PCR made use of 60 Vbeta and 13 Jbeta primers. Libraries were prepared by immunoSEQ multiplex PCR; TCRdb keeps only in-frame clonotypes and omits some of them. Of around 200,000 clones listed, roughly 73% are singletons. The CDR3 is 16 amino acids. Trimming removed 2 bases at V and 4 bases at J, with 15 bases between. Germline values: CDR1 LGHNT, CDR2 FRNRAP. Healthy individuals who donated bone marrow served as the donors. Sampled while nominally healthy, donors likely had unrecorded immune exposures. This receptor was obtained from a female donor in good health and CMV-seronegative. The chain employs TRBV12-5 and TRBJ1-3, with TRBD1 as a possible D gene (6 bases). The specimen sequenced was PBMCs. CDR3 sequence reads: CASGLSSLDRGNTIYF. CDR3 DNA: TGTGCTAGTGGTTTGTCCTCCCTGGACAGAGGAAACACCATATATTTT.